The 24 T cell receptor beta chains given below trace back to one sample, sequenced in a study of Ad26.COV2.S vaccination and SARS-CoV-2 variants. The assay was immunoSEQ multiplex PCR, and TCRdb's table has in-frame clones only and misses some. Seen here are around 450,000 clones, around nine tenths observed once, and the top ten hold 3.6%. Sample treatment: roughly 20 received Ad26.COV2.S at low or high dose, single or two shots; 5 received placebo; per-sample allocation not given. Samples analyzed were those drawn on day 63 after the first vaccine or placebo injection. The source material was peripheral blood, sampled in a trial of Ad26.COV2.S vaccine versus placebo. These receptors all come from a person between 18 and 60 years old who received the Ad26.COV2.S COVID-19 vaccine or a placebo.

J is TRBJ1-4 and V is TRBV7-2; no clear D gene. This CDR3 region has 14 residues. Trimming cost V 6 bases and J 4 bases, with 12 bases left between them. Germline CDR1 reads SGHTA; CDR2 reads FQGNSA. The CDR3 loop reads CASRPGGSNEKLFF. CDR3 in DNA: TGTGCCAGCAGACCGGGAGGGAGTAATGAAAAACTGTTTTTT.

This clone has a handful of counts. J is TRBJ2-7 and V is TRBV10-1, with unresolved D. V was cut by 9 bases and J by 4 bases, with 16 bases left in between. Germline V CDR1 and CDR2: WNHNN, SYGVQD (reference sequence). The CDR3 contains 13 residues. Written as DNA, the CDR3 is TGCGCCAGGATGCCGGCAGACTTGTACGAGCAGTACTTC. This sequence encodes CARMPADLYEQYF.

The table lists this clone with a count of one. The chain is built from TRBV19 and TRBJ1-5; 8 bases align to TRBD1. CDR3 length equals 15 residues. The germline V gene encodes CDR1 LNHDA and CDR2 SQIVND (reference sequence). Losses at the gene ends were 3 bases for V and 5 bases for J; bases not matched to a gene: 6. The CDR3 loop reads CASSIDRGTYQPQHF. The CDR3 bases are TGTGCCAGTAGTATTGACAGGGGCACCTATCAGCCCCAGCATTTT. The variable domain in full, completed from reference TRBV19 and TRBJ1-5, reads DGGITQSPKYLFRKEGQNVTLSCEQNLNHDAMYWYRQDPGQGLRLIYYSQIVNDFQKGDIAEGYSVSREKKESFPLTVTSAQKNPTAFYLCASSIDRGTYQPQHFGDGTRLSIL.

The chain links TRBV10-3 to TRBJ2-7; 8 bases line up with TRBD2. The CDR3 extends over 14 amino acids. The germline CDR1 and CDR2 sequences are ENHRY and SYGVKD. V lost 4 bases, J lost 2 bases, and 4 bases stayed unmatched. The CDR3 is CAISGGGPPYEQYF. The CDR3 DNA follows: TGTGCCATCAGTGGCGGGGGGCCCCCCTACGAGCAGTACTTC.

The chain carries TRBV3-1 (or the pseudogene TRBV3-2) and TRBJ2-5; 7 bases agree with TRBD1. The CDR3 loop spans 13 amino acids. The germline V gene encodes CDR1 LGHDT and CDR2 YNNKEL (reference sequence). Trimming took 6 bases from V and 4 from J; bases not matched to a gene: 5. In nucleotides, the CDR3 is TGTGCCAGCAGGCGGACAGGACGAGAGACCCAGTACTTC. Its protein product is CASRRTGRETQYF.

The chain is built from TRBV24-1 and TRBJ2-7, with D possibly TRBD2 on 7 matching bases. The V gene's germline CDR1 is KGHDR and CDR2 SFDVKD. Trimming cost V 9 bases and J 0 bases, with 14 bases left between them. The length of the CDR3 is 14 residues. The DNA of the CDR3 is TGTGCCACCGCGGGGGCTAGCGGCTCCTACGAGCAGTACTTC. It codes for CATAGASGSYEQYF.

Here the CDR3 DNA reads TGTGCCAGCAGTTTTGGAGGTGGAGGTGAAGCTTTCTTT. Its translation: CASSFGGGGEAFF. The rearrangement links TRBV12-3 or TRBV12-4 to TRBJ1-1; unclear D gene. This CDR3 region has 13 residues. The ends were cut back, 3 bases at V and 7 bases at J, with 12 bases in the middle.

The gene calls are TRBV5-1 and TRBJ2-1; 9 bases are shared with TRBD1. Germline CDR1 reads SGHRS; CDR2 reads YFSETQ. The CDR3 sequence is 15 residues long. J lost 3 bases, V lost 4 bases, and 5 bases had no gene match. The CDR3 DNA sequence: TGCGCCAGCAGCCTGGGACAGGGAGGCTACAATGAGCAGTTCTTC. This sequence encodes CASSLGQGGYNEQFF.

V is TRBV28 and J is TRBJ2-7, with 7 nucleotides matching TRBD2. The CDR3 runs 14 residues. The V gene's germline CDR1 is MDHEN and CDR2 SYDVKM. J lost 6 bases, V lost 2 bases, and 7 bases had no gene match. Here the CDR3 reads CASSLDPGRGEQYF. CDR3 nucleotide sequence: TGTGCCAGCAGTTTAGATCCGGGGAGGGGCGAGCAGTACTTC.

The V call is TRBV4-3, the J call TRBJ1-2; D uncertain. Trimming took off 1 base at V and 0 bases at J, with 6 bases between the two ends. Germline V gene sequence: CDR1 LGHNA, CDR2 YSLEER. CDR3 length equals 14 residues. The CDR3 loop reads CASSQGRANYGYTF. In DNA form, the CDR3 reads TGCGCCAGCAGCCAAGGAAGGGCTAACTATGGCTACACCTTC.

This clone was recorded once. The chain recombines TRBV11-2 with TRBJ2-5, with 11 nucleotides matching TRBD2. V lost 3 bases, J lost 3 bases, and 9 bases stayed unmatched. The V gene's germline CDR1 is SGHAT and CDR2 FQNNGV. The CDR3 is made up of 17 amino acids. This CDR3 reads CASSFTLAGGPKETQYF. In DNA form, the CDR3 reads TGTGCCAGCAGCTTTACCTTAGCGGGGGGGCCGAAAGAGACCCAGTACTTC. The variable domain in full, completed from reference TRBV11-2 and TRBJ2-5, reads EAGVAQSPRYKIIEKRQSVAFWCNPISGHATLYWYQQILGQGPKLLIQFQNNGVVDDSQLPKDRFSAERLKGVDSTLKIQPAKLEDSAVYLCASSFTLAGGPKETQYFGPGTRLLVL.

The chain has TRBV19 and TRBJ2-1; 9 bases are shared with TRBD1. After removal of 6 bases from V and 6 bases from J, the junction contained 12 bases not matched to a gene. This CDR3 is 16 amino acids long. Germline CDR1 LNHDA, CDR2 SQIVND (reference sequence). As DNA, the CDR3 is TGTGCCAGTAGCGCACCGGGACAGGGTGAGGGCAATGAGCAGTTCTTC. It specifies CASSAPGQGEGNEQFF.

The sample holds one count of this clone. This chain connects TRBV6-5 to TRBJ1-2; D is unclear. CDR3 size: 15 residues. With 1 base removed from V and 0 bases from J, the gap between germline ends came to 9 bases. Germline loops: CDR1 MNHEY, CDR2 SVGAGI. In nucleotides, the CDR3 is TGTGCCAGCAGTTACTGGGGAGTGTCTAACTATGGCTACACCTTC. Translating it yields CASSYWGVSNYGYTF.

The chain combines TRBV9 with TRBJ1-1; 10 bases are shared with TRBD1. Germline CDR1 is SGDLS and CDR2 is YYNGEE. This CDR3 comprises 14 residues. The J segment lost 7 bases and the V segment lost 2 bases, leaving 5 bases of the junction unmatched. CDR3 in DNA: TGTGCCAGCAGCGTCGGACAGGGGGGCAATGAAGCTTTCTTT. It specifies CASSVGQGGNEAFF.

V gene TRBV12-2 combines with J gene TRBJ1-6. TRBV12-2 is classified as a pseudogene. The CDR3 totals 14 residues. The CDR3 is CASWGTPGNSPLHF. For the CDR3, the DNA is TGTGCAAGTTGGGGGACGCCAGGAAATTCACCCCTCCACTTT.

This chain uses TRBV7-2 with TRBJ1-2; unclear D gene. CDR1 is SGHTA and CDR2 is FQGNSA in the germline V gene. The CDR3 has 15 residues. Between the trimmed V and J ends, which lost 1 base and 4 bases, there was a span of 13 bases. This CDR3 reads CASSLDSRSGYGYTF. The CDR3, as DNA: TGTGCCAGCAGCTTAGACAGTCGGAGCGGCTATGGCTACACCTTC.

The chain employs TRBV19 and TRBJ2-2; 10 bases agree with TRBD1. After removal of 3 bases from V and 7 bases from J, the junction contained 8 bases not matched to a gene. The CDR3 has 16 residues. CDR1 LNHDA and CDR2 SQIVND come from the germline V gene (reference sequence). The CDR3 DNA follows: TGTGCCAGTAGTATCCCTAGGACAGGGGGTCTCGGGGAGCTGTTTTTT. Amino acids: CASSIPRTGGLGELFF. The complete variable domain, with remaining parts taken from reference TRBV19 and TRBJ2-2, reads DGGITQSPKYLFRKEGQNVTLSCEQNLNHDAMYWYRQDPGQGLRLIYYSQIVNDFQKGDIAEGYSVSREKKESFPLTVTSAQKNPTAFYLCASSIPRTGGLGELFFGEGSRLTVL.

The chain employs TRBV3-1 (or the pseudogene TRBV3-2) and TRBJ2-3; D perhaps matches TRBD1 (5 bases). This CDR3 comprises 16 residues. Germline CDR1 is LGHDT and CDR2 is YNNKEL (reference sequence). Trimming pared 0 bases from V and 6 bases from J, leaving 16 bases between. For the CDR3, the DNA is TGTGCCAGCAGCCAAGATTCGTCGGCAGGGTTGGATACGCAGTATTTT. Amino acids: CASSQDSSAGLDTQYF.

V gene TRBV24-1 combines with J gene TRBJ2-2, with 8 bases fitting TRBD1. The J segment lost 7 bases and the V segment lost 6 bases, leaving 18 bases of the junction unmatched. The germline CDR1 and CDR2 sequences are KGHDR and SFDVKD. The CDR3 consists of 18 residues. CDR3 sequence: CATSQGSRTGKYIGELFF. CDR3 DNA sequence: TGTGCCACCAGTCAAGGGTCCCGGACAGGGAAGTATATCGGGGAGCTGTTTTTT.

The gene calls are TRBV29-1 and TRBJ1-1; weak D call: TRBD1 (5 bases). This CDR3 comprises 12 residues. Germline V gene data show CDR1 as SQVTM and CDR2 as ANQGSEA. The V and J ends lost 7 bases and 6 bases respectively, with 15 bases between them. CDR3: CSANGGKSEAFF. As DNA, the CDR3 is TGCAGCGCGAACGGGGGGAAATCTGAAGCTTTCTTT.

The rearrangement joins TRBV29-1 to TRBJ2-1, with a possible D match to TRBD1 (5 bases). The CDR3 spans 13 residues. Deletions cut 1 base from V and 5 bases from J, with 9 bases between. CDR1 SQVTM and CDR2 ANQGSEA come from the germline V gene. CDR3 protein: CSVEVTGNNEQFF. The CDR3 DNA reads TGCAGCGTTGAAGTTACAGGTAACAATGAGCAGTTCTTC.

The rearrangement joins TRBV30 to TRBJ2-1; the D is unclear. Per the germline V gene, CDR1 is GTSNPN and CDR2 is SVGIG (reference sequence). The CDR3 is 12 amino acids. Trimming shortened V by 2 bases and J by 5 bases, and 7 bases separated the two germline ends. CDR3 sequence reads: CAWSPANNEQFF. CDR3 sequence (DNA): TGTGCCTGGAGTCCCGCAAACAATGAGCAGTTCTTC.

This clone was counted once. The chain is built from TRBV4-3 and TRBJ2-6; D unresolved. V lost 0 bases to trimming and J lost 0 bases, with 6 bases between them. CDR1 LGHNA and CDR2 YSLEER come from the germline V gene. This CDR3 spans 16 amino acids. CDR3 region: CASSQDILSGANVLTF. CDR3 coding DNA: TGCGCCAGCAGCCAAGATATCCTCTCTGGGGCCAACGTCCTGACTTTC.

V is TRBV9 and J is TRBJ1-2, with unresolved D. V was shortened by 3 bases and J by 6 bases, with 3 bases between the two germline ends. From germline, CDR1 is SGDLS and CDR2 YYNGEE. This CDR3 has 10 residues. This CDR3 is CASSAHGYTF. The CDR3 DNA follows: TGTGCCAGCAGCGCTCATGGCTACACCTTC. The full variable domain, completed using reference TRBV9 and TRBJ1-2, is DSGVTQTPKHLITATGQRVTLRCSPRSGDLSVYWYQQSLDQGLQFLIQYYNGEERAKGNILERFSAQQFPDLHSELNLSSLELGDSALYFCASSAHGYTFGSGTRLTVV.